Presented here are 20 T cell receptor beta chains from one specimen sequenced in a study of cytomegalovirus exposure and HLA in healthy donors. Here immunoSEQ multiplex PCR was the method, and the copy in TCRdb shows in-frame clones only, minus some. This sample has about 56,000 clones; 93% occur once, and the top ten carry under 2%. Sample: PBMCs. The receptor set was obtained from a woman younger than 30 in good health and CMV-seropositive.

The DNA of the CDR3 is TGTGCCTTATCGGGTAGCGGACCCACAGATACGCAGTATTTT. Translating gives CALSGSGPTDTQYF. V usage is TRBV6-6 and J usage is TRBJ2-3; D may be TRBD2 (6 bases). V lost 11 bases, J lost 2 bases, and 17 bases lay in between. This CDR3 contains 14 residues. Germline loops: CDR1 MNHNY, CDR2 SVGAGI (reference sequence).

The chain has TRBV6-1 and TRBJ2-5; 11 nucleotides align to TRBD1. This CDR3 spans 15 amino acids. V trimming: 5 bases; J trimming: 1 base; junction bases outside the gene matches: 3. Germline lookup yields CDR1 MNHNS and CDR2 SASEGT. The CDR3: CASSHGQGAQETQYF. The CDR3 nucleotides read TGTGCCAGCAGTCACGGACAGGGGGCCCAAGAGACCCAGTACTTC.

V is TRBV6-1 and J is TRBJ1-2; 9 nucleotides agree with TRBD1. The CDR3 is made up of 13 amino acids. Germline CDR1 reads MNHNS; CDR2 reads SASEGT. Trimming at V came to 4 bases and at J to 5 bases, leaving 2 bases not matched to a gene. CDR3: CASSVGQGYGYTF. The CDR3 DNA reads as TGTGCCAGCAGTGTCGGACAGGGGTATGGCTACACCTTC.

The genes are TRBV4-3 and TRBJ1-6; 9 nucleotides align to TRBD1. V shed 4 bases and J 5 bases; nucleotides not matched to a gene: 3. The germline V gene encodes CDR1 LGHNA and CDR2 YSLEER. The CDR3 consists of 15 residues. The CDR3 nucleotides are TGCGCCAGCAGCCTTGGACAGGGGAATAATTCACCCCTCCACTTT. It is translated as CASSLGQGNNSPLHF.

V is TRBV5-1 and J is TRBJ2-2; 8 positions agree with TRBD1. The CDR3 is 15 amino acids. Germline V lookup: CDR1 SGHRS, CDR2 YFSETQ. With 7 bases clipped from V and 0 bases from J, the junction kept 5 bases outside the gene matches. The CDR3 coding sequence is TGCGCCAGCGGCGGACAGGGCCCGAACACCGGGGAGCTGTTTTTT. Amino acid sequence: CASGGQGPNTGELFF. Full variable domain (rest looked up from reference TRBV5-1 and TRBJ2-2): KAGVTQTPRYLIKTRGQQVTLSCSPISGHRSVSWYQQTPGQGLQFLFEYFSETQRNKGNFPGRFSGRQFSNSRSEMNVSTLELGDSALYLCASGGQGPNTGELFFGEGSRLTVL.

The V and J genes are TRBV2 and TRBJ2-7; 8 bases line up with TRBD1. The CDR3 has 16 amino acids. The V and J ends lost 10 bases and 3 bases, in that order; junction bases with no gene match: 17. CDR1 and CDR2 (germline): SNHLY, FYNNEI. The chain's CDR3 is CATHRPGGENYYEQYF. CDR3 coding DNA: TGTGCCACTCACCGCCCAGGGGGCGAAAACTACTACGAGCAGTACTTC.

The V gene is TRBV28, the J gene TRBJ1-5; a weak D match, TRBD1 (6 bases). This CDR3 contains 19 residues. Germline V gene sequence: CDR1 MDHEN, CDR2 SYDVKM. V lost 3 bases and J lost 0, with 21 bases in between. CDR3 sequence reads: CASSFPLLDSVYSNQPQHF. As DNA, the CDR3 is TGTGCCAGCAGTTTCCCCTTATTGGACAGTGTCTATAGCAATCAGCCCCAGCATTTT.

The chain has TRBV6-5 and TRBJ1-2, with 10 bases lining up with TRBD1. Germline CDR1 and CDR2: MNHEY and SVGAGI. V was clipped by 5 bases and J by 7 bases; unmatched bases: 10. The CDR3 sequence is 15 residues long. CDR3 in DNA: TGTGCCAGCAGTCCCACCGGGACAGGGGTCGTTGGCTACACCTTC. It yields the protein CASSPTGTGVVGYTF.

This chain uses TRBV19 with TRBJ2-2, with 7 bases lining up with TRBD1. Looked up from germline, CDR1 is LNHDA and CDR2 is SQIVND (reference sequence). V was clipped by 5 bases and J by 3 bases; unmatched bases: 3. The CDR3 is 14 residues long. CDR3 sequence (DNA): TGTGCCAGTAGTCGCGACAGGGACACCGGGGAGCTGTTTTTT. Its translation: CASSRDRDTGELFF. The variable domain in full, with the rest retrieved from reference TRBV19 and TRBJ2-2, is DGGITQSPKYLFRKEGQNVTLSCEQNLNHDAMYWYRQDPGQGLRLIYYSQIVNDFQKGDIAEGYSVSREKKESFPLTVTSAQKNPTAFYLCASSRDRDTGELFFGEGSRLTVL.

This rearrangement joins TRBV27 to TRBJ2-1; TRBD2 aligns across 8 bases. After removal of 2 bases from V and 9 bases from J, the junction contained 6 bases not matched to a gene. CDR1 MNHEY and CDR2 SMNVEV come from the germline V gene (reference sequence). The CDR3 loop spans 14 amino acids. The CDR3 loop is CASSLAGTRGEQFF. Written as DNA, the CDR3 is TGTGCCAGCAGTTTAGCCGGGACTAGAGGTGAGCAGTTCTTC.

V and J are TRBV4-3 and TRBJ1-2, with D possibly being TRBD1 (6 bases). Looked up from germline, CDR1 is LGHNA and CDR2 is YSLEER. V was shortened by 0 bases and J by 5 bases, with 16 bases between the two germline ends. The CDR3 is 16 amino acids. The CDR3 loop reads CASSQDSWAGEYGYTF. For the CDR3, the DNA is TGCGCCAGCAGCCAAGATAGCTGGGCAGGGGAGTATGGCTACACCTTC.

The chain uses TRBV7-8 and TRBJ2-4, with 7 bases fitting TRBD1. The CDR3 is made up of 13 amino acids. The V gene end was trimmed by 5 bases and the J gene end by 8 bases; junction bases not matched to a gene: 6. The germline gives CDR1 SGHVS, CDR2 FQNEAQ. CDR3 sequence: CASSNRGGDIQYF. CDR3 sequence (DNA): TGTGCCAGCAGCAACAGGGGTGGGGACATTCAGTACTTC.

The chain uses TRBV12-5 and TRBJ1-5, with D possibly matching TRBD1 (5 bases). V dropped 0 bases and J dropped 0 bases, with 12 bases sitting between them. CDR3 length: 17 residues. CDR1 and CDR2 (germline): LGHNT, FRNRAP. CDR3 residues: CASGLVQWDYSNQPQHF. The CDR3, as DNA: TGTGCTAGTGGTTTGGTGCAGTGGGACTATAGCAATCAGCCCCAGCATTTT.

This clone was detected only a few times. The V gene is TRBV20-1, the J gene TRBJ1-1, with D unresolved. This CDR3 spans 11 amino acids. CDR1 is DFQATT and CDR2 is SNEGSKA in the germline V gene (reference sequence). Trimming took 6 bases from V and 1 from J, leaving 6 bases between them. Here the CDR3 reads CSANKNTEAFF. CDR3 DNA sequence: TGCAGTGCAAACAAGAACACTGAAGCTTTCTTT.

The genes are TRBV5-1 and TRBJ2-7, with D uncertain. The V gene's germline CDR1 is SGHRS and CDR2 YFSETQ. V was trimmed by 1 base and J by 0 bases, leaving 5 bases between them. CDR3 length: 13 amino acids. The CDR3 region is CASSLLSSYEQYF. DNA of the CDR3: TGCGCCAGCAGCTTGCTCAGCTCCTACGAGCAGTACTTC. Using reference TRBV5-1 and TRBJ2-7 for the parts outside the CDR3, the full variable domain is KAGVTQTPRYLIKTRGQQVTLSCSPISGHRSVSWYQQTPGQGLQFLFEYFSETQRNKGNFPGRFSGRQFSNSRSEMNVSTLELGDSALYLCASSLLSSYEQYFGPGTRLTVT.

The count of this clone is one. This chain connects TRBV7-2 to TRBJ1-1, with D unclear. V gave up 6 bases and J gave up 1 base, with 27 bases separating them. CDR3 size: 19 residues. The germline V gene has CDR1 SGHTA and CDR2 FQGNSA. CDR3 loop: CASRRIAGGVELPNTEAFF. CDR3 bases: TGTGCCAGCAGACGAATCGCGGGAGGAGTCGAGCTACCGAACACTGAAGCTTTCTTT.

V and J are TRBV4-2 and TRBJ2-5; TRBD2 agrees at 7 bases. This CDR3 spans 14 amino acids. The germline V gene encodes CDR1 LGHNA and CDR2 YNFKEQ. The V and J ends lost 1 base and 4 bases, in that order; junction bases with no gene match: 3. The CDR3 region is CASSQGGEGETQYF. DNA for the CDR3: TGTGCCAGCAGCCAAGGGGGGGAGGGAGAGACCCAGTACTTC.

This chain links TRBV5-1 with TRBJ2-7; tentatively, D is TRBD1 (6 bases). CDR1 and CDR2 (germline): SGHRS, YFSETQ. CDR3 length equals 14 residues. The V end lost 3 bases, the J end lost 3 bases, and 13 bases lay between the germline ends. The CDR3: CASSWGQGFYEQYF. For the CDR3, the DNA is TGCGCCAGCAGCTGGGGACAAGGTTTCTACGAGCAGTACTTC.

The V call is TRBV5-6, the J call TRBJ2-7, with 8 bases lining up with TRBD1. This CDR3 spans 16 amino acids. CDR1 is SGHDT and CDR2 is YYEEEE in the germline V gene. The ends lost 3 bases at V and 0 bases at J; junction bases unmatched: 8. In DNA, the CDR3 is TGTGCCAGCAGCTCAGAACGGACAGGGAGCTCCTACGAGCAGTACTTC. The encoded protein is CASSSERTGSSYEQYF.

V gene TRBV6-5 combines with J gene TRBJ1-1; D perhaps matches TRBD1 (5 bases). Germline CDR1 is MNHEY and CDR2 is SVGAGI. Between the trimmed V and J ends, which lost 7 bases and 11 bases, there was a span of 23 bases. The length of the CDR3 is 14 residues. In DNA form, the CDR3 reads TGTGCCAGCAAGTTTGATGCAGGGATACGGTTCGCTTTCTTT. As protein: CASKFDAGIRFAFF.